The 25 T cell receptor beta chains reported below all come from one sample, sequenced in a study of T cell clonality in common variable immunodeficiency. This table comes from immunoSEQ multiplex PCR, and its TCRdb copy is limited to in-frame clones, with some not included. The sample contains 45,000 to 55,000 clones, none of them singletons. The specimen was peripheral blood mononuclear cells. The receptors shown here come from a person between 18 and 75 years old in good health.

This clone was seen many times. CDR3 DNA (partial): TGCAGTGCTCACTCGGTTCCCCTGAGGGGGAACACTGAA. It translates to CSAHSVPLRGNTE. The CDR3 reads in full as CSAHSVPLRGNTEAFF. V usage is TRBV20-1 and J usage is TRBJ1-1, with D maybe TRBD1 (5 bases). The read halts 3 residues ahead of the CDR3 end, with the missing end drawn from the germline J gene. CDR1 DFQATT and CDR2 SNEGSKA come from the germline V gene (reference sequence). CDR3 size: 16 residues. V lost 5 bases to trimming and J lost 1 base, with 20 bases between them.

This clone has a count of ten or more. Read coverage stops 3 residues before the CDR3 terminus; the germline J gene supplies the remainder. This rearrangement joins TRBV2 to TRBJ2-2; perhaps TRBD2 as D (5 bases). V was pared by 3 bases and J by 8 bases, with 19 bases between. The CDR3 runs 16 residues. Germline V gene lookup returns CDR1 SNHLY and CDR2 FYNNEI. The CDR3 DNA, read in part, is TGTGCCAGCAGTGACCGGGGTCCCCGGAGGCCGGGGGAG. This codes for CASSDRGPRRPGE. The CDR3 in full is CASSDRGPRRPGELFF.

This clone was recorded many times. The sequence runs out 3 residues before the end of the CDR3; the remainder is reconstructed from the germline J gene. J is TRBJ1-3 and V is TRBV2, with D unclear. The CDR3 runs to 15 residues. The V gene's germline CDR1 is SNHLY and CDR2 FYNNEI. Trimming shortened V by 6 bases and J by 0 bases, and 12 bases separated the two germline ends. The CDR3 loop is CASSPDWFSGNTIYF. The part of the CDR3 DNA that was read is TGTGCCAGCAGCCCGGACTGGTTCTCTGGAAACACC. The full variable domain, completed using reference TRBV2 and TRBJ1-3, is EPEVTQTPSHQVTQMGQEVILRCVPISNHLYFYWYRQILGQKVEFLVSFYNNEISEKSEIFDDQFSVERPDGSNFTLKIRSTKLEDSAMYFCASSPDWFSGNTIYFGEGSWLTVV.

This clone was counted many times. The CDR3 goes on 3 residues after the read ends, and that part is filled in from the germline J gene. V is TRBV20-1 and J is TRBJ2-7; tentatively, D is TRBD1 (6 bases). CDR1 and CDR2 from the germline V gene are DFQATT and SNEGSKA (reference sequence). Trimming took 3 bases from V and 5 from J, leaving 11 bases between them. CDR3 size: 12 residues. The sequenced CDR3 bases are TGCAGTGCTAGGTACAGGGAAAACGAG. Encoded protein: CSARYRENE. The CDR3 reads in full as CSARYRENEQYF.

This clone turned up a few times. The CDR3 goes on 3 residues after the read ends, and that part is filled in from the germline J gene. The rearrangement joins TRBV7-9 to TRBJ2-7; the match to TRBD1 covers 7 bases. Germline CDR1 and CDR2: SEHNR and FQNEAQ (reference sequence). CDR3 length: 15 residues. V shed 4 bases and J 2 bases; nucleotides not matched to a gene: 8. The sequenced CDR3 bases are TGTGCCAGCAGCTCCCGGGACAGATTCCCCTACGAG. Protein product: CASSSRDRFPYE. The CDR3 in full is CASSSRDRFPYEQYF.

This clone was observed at least ten times. With the read ending 3 residues before the CDR3 end, the germline J gene is used to fill in that end. The J gene is TRBJ1-6, the V gene TRBV10-3; the match to TRBD1 covers 7 bases. This CDR3 comprises 14 residues. V lost 3 bases and J lost 9; bases outside the gene matches: 5. The germline V gene encodes CDR1 ENHRY and CDR2 SYGVKD. CDR3 protein: CAISELGDSSPLHF. The CDR3 bases that were read are TGTGCCATCAGTGAATTGGGGGACAGTTCACCC.

At least ten counts were recorded for this clone. The read ends 3 residues early relative to the CDR3; the germline J gene fills the gap. This chain links TRBV5-4 with TRBJ1-2, with no clear D. Trimming took 7 bases from V and 2 from J, leaving 15 bases between them. Looked up from germline, CDR1 is SGHNT and CDR2 is YYREEE (reference sequence). The CDR3 has 14 amino acids. The covered CDR3 bases are TGTGCCAGCCGCACCGAGGGCAGGAACTATGGC. Encoded protein: CASRTEGRNYG. The full CDR3 protein reads CASRTEGRNYGYTF.

There are many counts of this clone. The read ends 3 residues shy of where the CDR3 ends; the end is completed using the germline J gene. The gene calls are TRBV20-1 and TRBJ2-2, with D hard to call. V was trimmed by 0 bases and J by 4 bases, leaving 18 bases between them. The CDR3 is 17 amino acids. Germline V gives CDR1 DFQATT, CDR2 SNEGSKA (reference sequence). The sequenced part of the CDR3 DNA is TGCAGTGCTAGAGATAAGTTTTGGCCCCCGGGCACCGGGGAG. It is translated as CSARDKFWPPGTGE. The whole CDR3 reads CSARDKFWPPGTGELFF.

This clone was recorded at least ten times. The DNA read from the CDR3 is TGCAGCGTTGAAGCTGCCAGCTCCTACGAG. Residues: CSVEAASSYE. The complete CDR3 sequence is CSVEAASSYEQYF. This chain links TRBV29-1 with TRBJ2-7; D is uncertain. The CDR3 end falls 3 residues outside the read, so it is completed with the germline J gene. V lost 1 base and J 0 bases, leaving 7 bases between the germline ends. This CDR3 has 13 residues. CDR1 is SQVTM, CDR2 ANQGSEA, per germline.

The table lists this clone with many counts. The DNA ends 3 residues before the CDR3 does, and the rest of the CDR3 is filled in from the germline J gene. The genes are TRBV19 and TRBJ2-1; TRBD2 matches at 9 bases. Trimming took 3 bases from V and 6 from J; bases not matched to a gene: 6. This CDR3 comprises 15 residues. CDR1 and CDR2 (germline): LNHDA, SQIVND (reference sequence). The sequenced part of the CDR3 DNA is TGTGCCAGTAGTATCGGCGGGAGGGCCGTCAATGAG. It yields the protein CASSIGGRAVNE. The whole CDR3 region reads CASSIGGRAVNEQFF.

This clone has a count of ten or more. The observed sequence ends 3 residues before the CDR3 terminus, with the missing tail filled in from the germline J gene. This chain uses TRBV18 with TRBJ2-2; 10 bases line up with TRBD2. Germline assignment: CDR1 KGHSH and CDR2 LQKENI. V shed 5 bases, J shed 5 bases, and the junction held 5 bases outside the gene matches. This CDR3 is built from 15 residues. CDR3 region: CASSTRTSGTGELFF. The part of the CDR3 DNA that was read is TGTGCCAGCTCAACGCGGACTAGCGGAACCGGGGAG. Full variable domain (remainder filled in from reference TRBV18 and TRBJ2-2): NAGVMQNPRHLVRRRGQEARLRCSPMKGHSHVYWYRQLPEEGLKFMVYLQKENIIDESGMPKERFSAEFPKEGPSILRIQQVVRGDSAAYFCASSTRTSGTGELFFGEGSRLTVL.

A word on this clone: The read is 3 residues too short to cover the CDR3 end, so that end is filled in from the germline J gene. The chain joins TRBV19 to TRBJ2-1; no clear D gene. Germline CDR1 is LNHDA and CDR2 is SQIVND (reference sequence). There are 13 residues in the CDR3. V lost 5 bases and J lost 3, with 8 bases in between. The CDR3 sequence is CASSLGSYNEQFF. The sequenced CDR3 bases are TGTGCCAGTAGTTTAGGCAGCTACAATGAG.

This clone was observed a handful of times. The observed sequence ends 3 residues before the CDR3 terminus, with the missing tail filled in from the germline J gene. The chain joins TRBV7-8 to TRBJ2-7; the match to TRBD1 covers 9 bases. Per the germline V gene, CDR1 is SGHVS and CDR2 is FQNEAQ. This CDR3 has 14 residues. V lost 6 bases, J lost 5 bases, and 8 bases stayed unmatched. The CDR3: CASRGPTGGNEQYF. The CDR3 DNA, read in part, is TGTGCCAGCAGAGGTCCTACAGGGGGCAACGAG.

In this sample, this clone turned up many times. Coverage ceases 3 residues before the CDR3 finishes, and the germline J gene fills in the end. V gene TRBV19 combines with J gene TRBJ2-1; perhaps TRBD2 as D (6 bases). The CDR3 length is 13 residues. Germline CDR1 and CDR2: LNHDA and SQIVND (reference sequence). Trimming left V 5 bases short and J 9 bases short, with 14 bases between. The CDR3 bases that were read are TGTGCCAGTAGTCTGAACAGCGGGCCTGAG. This gives the protein CASSLNSGPE. The entire CDR3 is CASSLNSGPEQFF.

The sample holds many counts of this clone. The read ends 3 residues early relative to the CDR3; the germline J gene fills the gap. The chain combines TRBV20-1 with TRBJ2-3, with 9 bases fitting TRBD2. Germline loops: CDR1 DFQATT, CDR2 SNEGSKA (reference sequence). This CDR3 spans 14 amino acids. Losses at the gene ends were 6 bases for V and 2 bases for J; bases not matched to a gene: 6. The CDR3 loop reads CSASGGGVTDTQYF. The covered CDR3 bases are TGCAGTGCCTCAGGCGGGGGGGTCACAGATACG.

This clone was seen ten or more times. The part of the CDR3 DNA that was read is TGTGCCAGCAGCAATACTAGCGGGTTAACTGAG. Its protein is CASSNTSGLTE. The whole CDR3 protein is CASSNTSGLTEQFF. The chain uses TRBV11-2 and TRBJ2-1; the match to TRBD2 covers 9 bases. The CDR3 end is not reached by the read, which stops 3 residues before it; the germline J gene fills it in. J gave up 9 bases and V 5 bases, and 8 bases lay outside the gene matches. Germline values: CDR1 SGHAT, CDR2 FQNNGV. This CDR3 is 14 amino acids long.

This clone was recorded at least ten times. Read coverage stops 3 residues before the CDR3 terminus; the germline J gene supplies the remainder. This chain joins TRBV20-1 and TRBJ1-2; a possible D gene is TRBD1 (6 bases). The germline CDR1 and CDR2 sequences are DFQATT and SNEGSKA (reference sequence). The CDR3 covers 15 residues. V was shortened by 1 base and J by 2 bases, with 14 bases between the two germline ends. CDR3 protein: CSARASGASNYGYTF. The sequenced part of the CDR3 DNA is TGCAGTGCTAGAGCGTCAGGGGCGAGCAACTATGGC.

This clone was detected ten times or more. The read terminates 3 residues ahead of where the CDR3 ends, so the germline J gene completes it. This chain connects TRBV12-3 or TRBV12-4 to TRBJ1-1, with D possibly matching TRBD1 (5 bases). The V and J ends lost 5 bases and 4 bases respectively, with 11 bases between them. The CDR3 is 13 amino acids. The CDR3 DNA, read in part, is TGTGCCAGCAGTCCCCCAGGGAGCACTGAA. Amino acid sequence: CASSPPGSTE. From start to end, the CDR3 is CASSPPGSTEAFF.

This clone was recorded at least ten times. The read ends 3 residues before the CDR3 terminus; that terminus is restored from the germline J gene. The rearrangement uses TRBV2 and TRBJ2-3; a possible D gene is TRBD2 (5 bases). Germline V CDR1 and CDR2: SNHLY, FYNNEI. V lost 2 bases to trimming and J lost 3 bases, with 12 bases between them. The CDR3 contains 15 residues. CDR3 sequence: CASSESLARTDTQYF. The sequenced CDR3 bases are TGTGCCAGCAGTGAATCTCTAGCCAGAACAGATACG. The variable domain in full, completed from reference TRBV2 and TRBJ2-3, reads EPEVTQTPSHQVTQMGQEVILRCVPISNHLYFYWYRQILGQKVEFLVSFYNNEISEKSEIFDDQFSVERPDGSNFTLKIRSTKLEDSAMYFCASSESLARTDTQYFGPGTRLTVL.

The table lists this clone with many counts. Sequencing ends 3 residues short of the CDR3 end; the germline J gene provides the rest. This chain uses TRBV18 with TRBJ1-2, with TRBD1 identical over 8 bases. This CDR3 is 14 amino acids long. After removal of 0 bases from V and 5 bases from J, the junction contained 2 bases not matched to a gene. Germline assignment: CDR1 KGHSH and CDR2 LQKENI. The DNA read from the CDR3 is TGTGCCAGCTCACCACCGACAGGGGTATATGGC. Amino acid sequence: CASSPPTGVYG. The CDR3 reads in full as CASSPPTGVYGYTF.

In its sample, this clone was seen many times. From the germline J gene comes the end of the CDR3, since the read stops 3 residues before it. The chain recombines TRBV20-1 with TRBJ2-1, with 13 nucleotides matching TRBD2. The V and J ends lost 1 base and 6 bases, in that order; junction bases with no gene match: 3. There are 15 residues in the CDR3. Germline-derived CDR1 and CDR2 are DFQATT and SNEGSKA (reference sequence). The sequenced part of the CDR3 DNA is TGCAGTGCTAGAGTCCGGACTAGCGGGGGCAATGAG. Its translation: CSARVRTSGGNE. The full CDR3 sequence reads CSARVRTSGGNEQFF.

This clone was counted at least ten times. The read falls 3 residues short of the CDR3 end, and the missing part is taken from the germline J gene. J is TRBJ1-2 and V is TRBV12-3 or TRBV12-4; D gene ambiguous. This CDR3 contains 12 residues. V gave up 7 bases and J gave up 4 bases, with 10 bases separating them. The DNA read from the CDR3 is TGTGCCAGCAAACTTACTTCCTATGGC. This gives the protein CASKLTSYG. The entire CDR3 protein reads CASKLTSYGYTF.

In this sample, this clone turned up many times. The sequence runs out 3 residues before the end of the CDR3; the remainder is reconstructed from the germline J gene. The J gene is TRBJ2-3, the V gene TRBV7-3; 8 nucleotides match TRBD1. V shed 3 bases, J shed 8 bases, and the junction held 7 bases outside the gene matches. The CDR3 runs 14 residues. In germline, CDR1 is SGHTA, CDR2 FQGTGA. The CDR3 reads CASSFGTGLGTQYF. Incomplete CDR3 DNA: TGTGCCAGCAGCTTCGGGACAGGCTTGGGTACG.

This clone was detected many times. Coverage ceases 3 residues before the CDR3 finishes, and the germline J gene fills in the end. The J gene is TRBJ2-3, the V gene TRBV20-1; maybe TRBD2 (6 bases). The V and J ends lost 4 bases and 6 bases respectively, with 26 bases between them. Germline CDR1 DFQATT, CDR2 SNEGSKA (reference sequence). This CDR3 is 17 amino acids long. Partial CDR3 DNA: TGCAGTGCTATCCTCCCCGGCCTAGCGCACTTGGGGGATACG. It encodes CSAILPGLAHLGDT. The CDR3 in its entirety is CSAILPGLAHLGDTQYF.

This clone was observed many times. CDR3 residues: CASSDRQGFDTQYF. The sequenced CDR3 bases are TGTGCCAGCAGCGACAGACAGGGGTTTGATACG. This rearrangement joins TRBV11-3 to TRBJ2-3; 8 positions agree with TRBD1. The read finishes 3 residues shy of the CDR3 end, and the germline J gene is used to complete it. The CDR3 extends over 14 amino acids. V gave up 5 bases and J gave up 6 bases; unmatched junction bases: 7. The germline V gene has CDR1 SGHNT and CDR2 YENEEA. Full variable domain (remainder filled in from reference TRBV11-3 and TRBJ2-3): EAGVVQSPRYKIIEKKQPVAFWCNPISGHNTLYWYLQNLGQGPELLIRYENEEAVDDSQLPKDRFSAERLKGVDSTLKIQPAELGDSAVYLCASSDRQGFDTQYFGPGTRLTVL.